Below, 10 T cell receptor beta chains from the same sample are listed, as sequenced in a study of cytomegalovirus exposure and HLA in healthy donors. It was with 60 Vbeta and 13 Jbeta primers that the PCR ran. Only in-frame clones appear in the TCRdb table, and some are missing; sequencing was by immunoSEQ multiplex PCR. The sample shows under 150,000 clones, 80% to 85% of them seen only once. Sequences were obtained from PBMCs. All receptors come from a woman aged 25 to 45 in good health and CMV-seronegative.

There are a few counts of this clone. The chain links TRBV6-1 to TRBJ2-5, with 8 bases matching TRBD1. There are 16 residues in the CDR3. Germline V gives CDR1 MNHNS, CDR2 SASEGT. V lost 2 bases to trimming and J lost 5 bases; unmatched junction nucleotides: 10. CDR3 coding DNA: TGTGCCAGCAGTGAACAACCCGTCAGGACAGGGGAGACCCAGTACTTC. It is translated as CASSEQPVRTGETQYF.

The chain recombines TRBV5-1 with TRBJ2-7, with D perhaps matching TRBD2 (5 bases). The CDR3 contains 15 residues. Trimming removed 2 bases at V and 0 bases at J, with 12 bases between. Germline values: CDR1 SGHRS, CDR2 YFSETQ. The CDR3 is CASSLYSGSSYEQYF. CDR3 nucleotides: TGCGCCAGCAGCTTATATTCGGGGAGCTCCTACGAGCAGTACTTC.

The V call is TRBV19, the J call TRBJ2-1; D ambiguous. The CDR3 contains 15 residues. V gave up 3 bases and J gave up 0 bases, with 9 bases separating them. Germline CDR1 is LNHDA and CDR2 is SQIVND (reference sequence). DNA of the CDR3: TGTGCCAGTAGTATTATGGTTAGCTCCTACAATGAGCAGTTCTTC. As protein: CASSIMVSSYNEQFF. The variable domain in full, with the rest retrieved from reference TRBV19 and TRBJ2-1, is DGGITQSPKYLFRKEGQNVTLSCEQNLNHDAMYWYRQDPGQGLRLIYYSQIVNDFQKGDIAEGYSVSREKKESFPLTVTSAQKNPTAFYLCASSIMVSSYNEQFFGPGTRLTVL.

The chain joins TRBV7-7 to TRBJ2-1; 9 nucleotides align to TRBD1. The V and J ends lost 8 bases and 7 bases, in that order; junction bases with no gene match: 9. The CDR3 is 14 amino acids. Germline V CDR1 and CDR2: SSHAT, FNYEAQ (reference sequence). CDR3 amino acids: CASAAGTGWNEQFF. CDR3 in DNA: TGTGCCAGCGCAGCGGGGACAGGGTGGAATGAGCAGTTCTTC.

V gene TRBV5-4 combines with J gene TRBJ2-1, with TRBD1 identical over 9 bases. V lost 4 bases and J lost 12; bases outside the gene matches: 14. The CDR3 runs 15 residues. Germline CDR1 reads SGHNT; CDR2 reads YYREEE (reference sequence). The CDR3 nucleotides read TGTGCCAGCAGCACCGGACAGGGGCCCTTTTGGGGGCAGTTCTTC. Translated: CASSTGQGPFWGQFF. The whole variable domain, filled in from reference TRBV5-4 and TRBJ2-1, reads ETGVTQSPTHLIKTRGQQVTLRCSSQSGHNTVSWYQQALGQGPQFIFQYYREEENGRGNFPPRFSGLQFPNYSSELNVNALELDDSALYLCASSTGQGPFWGQFFGPGTRLTVL.

V gene TRBV10-1 combines with J gene TRBJ2-5; 7 bases line up with TRBD1. CDR1 is WNHNN, CDR2 SYGVQD, per germline (reference sequence). J gave up 6 bases and V 3 bases, and 10 bases lay outside the gene matches. The CDR3 length is 15 residues. CDR3 in amino acids: CASSESTGDSQTQYF. The CDR3 DNA reads TGCGCCAGCAGTGAATCGACTGGGGACAGTCAGACCCAGTACTTC.

Concerning this clone: The conserved final phenylalanine or tryptophan is absent from the CDR3, which likely points to a read error. V is TRBV30 and J is TRBJ1-5, with D maybe TRBD1 (5 bases). The germline V and J ends were trimmed by 3 bases and 1 base, with 10 bases remaining between them. The CDR3 consists of 14 residues. From germline, CDR1 is GTSNPN and CDR2 SVGIG (reference sequence). The CDR3 loop is CAWSRAASNQPQHV. As DNA, the CDR3 is TGTGCCTGGAGCAGGGCAGCAAGCAATCAGCCCCAGCATGTT.

In DNA, the CDR3 is TGTGCCAGCAGCCTCCCGAGCAGCGGAACCACAGATACGCAGTATTTT. It specifies CASSLPSSGTTDTQYF. The chain is built from TRBV7-2 and TRBJ2-3, with D perhaps matching TRBD2 (5 bases). CDR1 and CDR2 (germline): SGHTA, FQGNSA. This CDR3 has 16 residues. V lost 5 bases to trimming and J lost 2 bases, with 17 bases between them.

The chain combines TRBV4-1 with TRBJ2-1; TRBD2 is a possible D gene (5 bases). Trimming shortened V by 0 bases and J by 10 bases, and 13 bases separated the two germline ends. The CDR3 extends over 14 amino acids. Per the germline V gene, CDR1 is MGHRA and CDR2 is YSYEKL. CDR3 nucleotide sequence: TGCGCCAGCAGCCAAGATCCCCAACGAGGGGAGCAGTTCTTC. Protein sequence: CASSQDPQRGEQFF.

The rearrangement links TRBV15 to TRBJ2-1, with 10 bases lining up with TRBD2. Germline trimming cut 0 bases from V and 7 bases from J; bases unmatched to any gene: 3. The length of the CDR3 is 15 residues. Germline-derived CDR1 and CDR2 are LNHNV and YYDKDF (reference sequence). The CDR3 DNA sequence: TGTGCCACCAGCAGAGATCTAGCGGGAGTAAATGAGCAGTTCTTC. Translated: CATSRDLAGVNEQFF.